The entry that follows covers one T cell receptor (beta chain) sequence. This clonotype was seen repeatedly, ten times or more. Its antigen has not been determined. It has no much larger one-base neighbor in the sample; base qualities were not kept. These data originate in a study of T cells after yellow fever vaccination (dated by TCRdb to the late 2010s). With regard to the full study: Libraries from fractions with low cell numbers were prepared with the SMART-Seq v4 Ultra Low Input RNA kit. Blood was collected at multiple timepoints before and after primary and secondary immunization, and bulk PBMC replicates and cell subsets were isolated. Two healthy male donors made up the cohort, one aged 18 to 29 years and the other aged 30 to 40 years. Bulk TCR alpha and beta repertoires were sequenced longitudinally to track T-cell clones before and after primary and booster YFV17D yellow fever vaccination.

Broader findings and caveats from the paper: Most clones expanded after primary vaccination were re-detected after the booster (about 95% of CD4 and about nine tenths of CD8), suggesting broad memory maintenance. A small share of clonotypes was detected in both CD4 and CD8 compartments, with the overlap likely arising from convergent recombination. The secondary T-cell response was found to be weaker but faster than the primary response, with a peak reached on day 5 rather than on day 15. Because only a couple of donors were included in the study, the extent to which the findings can be generalized is limited. Computational filtering was needed because FACS-sorted repertoires could contain abundant contaminating clonotypes from the bulk population.

The treatment or condition label of this sample denotes: live attenuated yellow fever vaccine strain. At each blood-draw timepoint, two biological replicates of bulk PBMCs were collected. A standard Ficoll-Paque protocol was used to isolate PBMCs from peripheral blood. RNA was extracted with TriZol from bulk PBMCs, CD4 and CD8 fractions, and dextramer-positive and dextramer-negative fractions. The germline V gene specifies SGHTA as CDR1 and FQGTGA as CDR2. V loses 4 bases of germline sequence and J loses 2 bases, and the interval between the two ends is 10 bases. Including the terminal cysteine and phenylalanine, the CDR3 comprises 14 residues. Solely the CDR3 DNA is kept, with 42 bases framed from the first base. The sequencer was an Illumina NovaSeq 6000. TCR cDNA was synthesized by 5'RACE template switching, through which a universal primer site and unique molecular identifiers were introduced. Priming of cDNA synthesis was performed from both the TCR alpha and TCR beta constant segments. Library amplification used two PCR steps, and the second PCR step added sample barcodes and sequencing adapters. Sequencing of libraries was performed on Illumina HiSeq 2500 (2x100 bp) or NovaSeq (2x150 bp). The source study handled its data this way. MIGEC was used to demultiplex reads and collapse the reads into UMI consensus sequences, and MiXCR was used for V(D)J alignment. Clonotypes responding to the vaccine were identified with edgeR on replicate PBMC samples, with the criteria of FDR below 0.01 and a log2 fold change above 5 up to day 15. Each bulk clonotype received a CD4 or CD8 identity based on whether the sequenced CD4 or CD8 repertoire contained that clonotype at higher abundance. The public reads were run again by TCRdb, first through fastp at Q25 and then through MiXCR, and only productive beta chains were kept. Here each entry gathers all rows of one CDR3 protein and keeps the most common genes and DNA. The V and J calls were determined by TCRdb, not by the authors. Across this sample there are some 400,000 distinct CDR3 sequences, with around 20% seen only once. The top ten constitute 18% of the sample.

Here the sequenced sample was PBMCs, taken before the yellow fever booster vaccination. This TCR was recovered from a man aged 18 to 30 who received the YFV17D yellow fever vaccine. This chain is built from TRBV7-3 and TRBJ2-3; the D gene assignment is perhaps TRBD1 or TRBD2, with each matching 6 bases. The encoded CDR3 is CASSSGASTDTQYF. The DNA sequence follows: TGTGCCAGCAGCTCGGGGGCTTCCACAGATACGCAGTATTTT. Reference TRBV7-3 and TRBJ2-3 genes cover what lies past the CDR3, so the full variable domain is GAGVSQTPSNKVTEKGKYVELRCDPISGHTALYWYRQSLGQGPEFLIYFQGTGAADDSGLPNDRFFAVRPEGSVSTLKIQRTERGDSAVYLCASSSGASTDTQYFGPGTRLTVL.